The sequence of this T cell receptor beta chain was determined in a study of cytomegalovirus exposure and HLA in healthy donors. Germline loops: CDR1 MNHNS, CDR2 SASEGT. The CDR3 covers 14 residues. Losses at the gene ends were 6 bases for V and 2 bases for J; bases not matched to a gene: 2. Using immunoSEQ multiplex PCR, the repertoire was profiled, and TCRdb retains in-frame clones only, with some absent. The table lists 250,000 or so clones, about 90% of them singletons. The source of this sequence is a woman under 30 in good health and CMV-seronegative. This chain joins TRBV6-1 and TRBJ2-2; TRBD1 matches 8 bases. Material for sequencing was PBMCs. Here the CDR3 DNA reads TGTGCCAGCAGAGGACAGGGAAACACCGGGGAGCTGTTTTTT. This codes for CASRGQGNTGELFF.